This is a list of T cell receptor beta chains from one sample in a study of T cell repertoires in cytomegalovirus infection. TCRdb re-analysed the reads in MiXCR, keeping a single row per CDR3 protein. The table shows around 530,000 distinct CDR3 sequences, with 26% occurring only once. The sequenced sample consisted of PBMCs. These receptors came from a human donor in good health (CMV status not recorded). Some clones in this sample may be carry-over from other donors' samples. CDR3s include the opening cysteine and the closing phenylalanine or tryptophan. The D gene is left open where the match is weak. Some rows have no size entry. The others give once, few or many, or a class for an expanded clone.

V	J	size	D	CDR3	DNA
TRBV10-3	TRBJ2-4	few	-	CAISEGGGGLHIQYF	TGTGCCATCAGTGAAGGGGGAGGAGGATTGCACATTCAGTACTTC
TRBV7-9	TRBJ2-1	-	-	CASSSTFGSYNEQFF	TGTGCCAGCAGCTCCACCTTCGGCTCCTACAATGAGCAGTTCTTC
TRBV7-8	TRBJ2-6	few	-	CASSLSVFRRSGANVLTF	TGTGCCAGCAGCTTATCCGTTTTTAGACGGTCTGGGGCCAACGTCCTGACTTTC
TRBV4-3	TRBJ2-3	-	TRBD2	CASSQEASGSYRTDTQYF	TGCGCCAGCAGCCAAGAGGCTAGCGGGAGCTATCGCACAGATACGCAGTATTTT
TRBV13	TRBJ2-2	-	-	CASRKGTDRGTGELFF	TGTGCCAGCAGGAAAGGGACGGACCGAGGCACCGGGGAGCTGTTTTTT
TRBV12-5	TRBJ2-3	-	-	CASGFFGRGLPTDTQYF	TGTGCTAGTGGTTTCTTCGGGAGGGGGCTACCCACAGATACGCAGTATTTT
TRBV5-6	TRBJ2-5	few	-	CASSLSRDFLQETQYF	TGTGCCAGCAGCTTGTCCCGGGACTTCCTACAAGAGACCCAGTACTTC
TRBV18	TRBJ1-5	-	-	CASSPRALRDQPQHF	TGTGCCAGCTCACCACGGGCCTTAAGGGACCAGCCCCAGCATTTT
TRBV23-1	TRBJ2-5	once	-	CASTSAEETQYF	TGCGCCAGCACCTCAGCCGAAGAGACCCAGTACTTC
TRBV7-2	TRBJ2-1	many	-	CASSSFRGEQFF	TGTGCCAGCAGCTCCTTTCGGGGTGAGCAGTTCTTC
TRBV7-2	TRBJ1-1	many	-	CASSLRASEAFF	TGTGCCAGCAGCTTAAGGGCCAGTGAAGCTTTCTTT
TRBV5-6	TRBJ2-7	few	-	CASSLGGPGEQYF	TGTGCCAGCAGCTTGGGGGGACCGGGGGAGCAGTACTTC
TRBV7-2	TRBJ2-5	many	TRBD1	CASSVTGGSFETQYF	TGTGCCAGCAGCGTGACAGGGGGCTCCTTCGAGACCCAGTACTTC
TRBV28	TRBJ1-2	-	-	CASSIQRGGANGYTF	TGTGCCAGCAGCATCCAGAGGGGGGGCGCGAATGGCTACACCTTC
TRBV10-2	TRBJ1-2	-	TRBD1	CASSRGPSYGYTF	TGCGCCAGCTCCAGGGGGCCAAGCTATGGCTACACCTTC
TRBV2	TRBJ1-2	many	-	CASSDLGIEDGYTF	TGTGCCAGCAGTGACCTAGGGATTGAGGATGGCTACACCTTC
TRBV2	TRBJ1-6	-	-	CASRQFNSPLHF	TGTGCCAGCAGGCAATTTAATTCACCCCTCCACTTT
TRBV6-1	TRBJ2-1	-	TRBD2	CASSEFGGEGHEPFF	TGTGCCAGCAGTGAATTCGGGGGGGAGGGCCATGAGCCGTTCTTC
TRBV7-2	TRBJ2-5	many	-	CASSLGVGPSVETQYF	TGTGCCAGCAGCTTAGGGGTAGGGCCGTCAGTAGAGACCCAGTACTTC
TRBV19	TRBJ2-1	-	-	CASSIVWARETTYNEQFF	TGTGCCAGTAGTATCGTCTGGGCGCGGGAAACTACCTACAATGAGCAGTTCTTC
TRBV28	TRBJ2-7	-	TRBD1	CASSRTGNNEQYF	TGTGCCAGCAGTCGGACAGGGAATAACGAGCAGTACTTC
TRBV19	TRBJ1-2	few	-	CASSIVSPARSNYGYTF	TGTGCCAGTAGTATAGTTTCCCCGGCTCGGTCTAACTATGGCTACACCTTC
TRBV7-9	TRBJ2-3	many	-	CASSSARGGVSTDTQYF	TGTGCCAGCAGCTCTGCCCGAGGCGGGGTAAGCACAGATACGCAGTATTTT
TRBV20-1	TRBJ2-7	few	TRBD2	CSAEWGSGRPHEQYF	TGCAGTGCAGAATGGGGAAGCGGGAGGCCCCACGAGCAGTACTTC
TRBV7-2	TRBJ2-2	many	-	CASSLVVNGELFF	TGTGCCAGCAGCTTAGTGGTAAACGGGGAGCTGTTTTTT
TRBV7-3	TRBJ2-1	-	-	CASSLFGRPGDEQFF	TGTGCCAGCAGCTTATTCGGGAGGCCAGGGGATGAGCAGTTCTTC
TRBV11-2	TRBJ1-3	-	-	CVSSPGSSGNTIYF	TGTGTCAGCAGCCCAGGGTCATCTGGAAACACCATATATTTT
TRBV27	TRBJ1-2	-	TRBD1	CASSPQDRGVGHGYTF	TGTGCCAGCAGTCCGCAGGACAGGGGCGTAGGACATGGCTACACCTTC